The 19 T cell receptor beta chains below all came from one sample that was sequenced in a study of T cells after yellow fever vaccination. Each CDR3 protein is one row after TCRdb ran MiXCR on the 5' RACE reads. The sample includes around 70,000 distinct CDR3 sequences, around 6.5% of them seen just once. The source material was CD8+ T cells sorted from PBMCs, sampled less than 6 days after the first yellow fever vaccination. All receptors derive from a man aged 18-30 years who received the YFV17D yellow fever vaccine.

There are many counts of this clonotype. This chain joins TRBV7-8 and TRBJ2-5, with D uncertain. Germline V CDR1 and CDR2: SGHVS, FQNEAQ. This CDR3 spans 12 amino acids. V was pared by 1 base and J by 4 bases, with 4 bases between. The CDR3 protein is CASSLGTETQYF. CDR3 bases: TGTGCCAGCAGCTTAGGGACAGAGACCCAGTACTTC. The full variable domain, in which reference TRBV7-8 and TRBJ2-5 provide the parts outside the CDR3, is GAGVSQSPRYKVAKRGQDVALRCDPISGHVSLFWYQQALGQGPEFLTYFQNEAQLDKSGLPSDRFFAERPEGSVSTLKIQRTQQEDSAVYLCASSLGTETQYFGPGTRLLVL.

This clonotype was counted ten times or more. V usage is TRBV4-2 and J usage is TRBJ2-5, with TRBD1 matching over 7 bases. The CDR3 is made up of 22 amino acids. Germline CDR1 is LGHNA and CDR2 is YNFKEQ. Germline trimming cut 5 bases from V and 2 bases from J; bases unmatched to any gene: 29. The DNA of the CDR3 is TGTGCCAGCAGCGAACGTCCGGTTAACGCCGAGGGGGCGCTGACCCTACAAGAGACCCAGTACTTC. Its protein is CASSERPVNAEGALTLQETQYF.

This clonotype was seen only a few times. CDR3 coding DNA: TGCACCAGCAGCCACCTCCCGTTGGGAGGAACAGGGGAAGCTTTCTTT. Amino acids: CTSSHLPLGGTGEAFF. V gene TRBV1 combines with J gene TRBJ1-1. TRBV1 is described as a pseudogene. This CDR3 has 16 residues.

This clonotype occurred a few times. The genes are TRBV2 and TRBJ1-6; D unclear. The CDR3 spans 15 residues. Germline assignment: CDR1 SNHLY and CDR2 FYNNEI. V was trimmed by 3 bases and J by 4 bases, leaving 10 bases between them. In DNA form, the CDR3 reads TGTGCCAGCAGTGATCGTCAGGTTTATAATTCACCCCTCCACTTT. This gives the protein CASSDRQVYNSPLHF.

This clonotype occurred many times. V is TRBV6-5 and J is TRBJ1-1; D remains unclear. Germline CDR1 reads MNHEY; CDR2 reads SVGAGI. The CDR3 totals 12 residues. V lost 6 bases and J lost 1, with 6 bases in between. Written as DNA, the CDR3 is TGTGCCAGCAGGGGGAGGAACACTGAAGCTTTCTTT. Amino acids: CASRGRNTEAFF.

Of note for this clonotype: An end of the junction differs from the germline gene, which may be a read error. This chain links TRBV6-1 with TRBJ2-1, with TRBD2 identical over 9 bases. Germline CDR1 MNHNS, CDR2 SASEGT. This CDR3 is built from 16 residues. The chain's CDR3 is CACSEPLRGGFNEQFF. Here the CDR3 DNA reads TGTGCCTGCAGTGAACCTCTGCGGGGGGGCTTCAATGAGCAGTTCTTC.

The genes are TRBV4-1 and TRBJ2-7, with D tentatively TRBD1 (5 bases). The CDR3 spans 13 residues. CDR1 and CDR2 from the germline V gene are MGHRA and YSYEKL. Trimming cost V 6 bases and J 2 bases, with 11 bases left between them. CDR3 nucleotide sequence: TGCGCCAGCAGTTACAGGTTGACCTACGAGCAGTACGTC. It yields the protein CASSYRLTYEQYV.

This clonotype has a handful of counts. The chain carries TRBV9 and TRBJ1-2, with no clear D. Trimming took 0 bases from V and 5 from J, leaving 11 bases between them. Germline V gene data show CDR1 as SGDLS and CDR2 as YYNGEE. The CDR3 loop spans 14 amino acids. The DNA of the CDR3 is TGTGCCAGCAGCGTAGAGGGAGGGTTTTATGGCTACACCTTC. It specifies CASSVEGGFYGYTF.

Only a few counts were recorded for this clonotype. The rearrangement joins TRBV7-9 to TRBJ1-5, with TRBD1 as a possible D gene (5 bases). V gave up 5 bases and J gave up 3 bases, with 14 bases separating them. Germline lookup yields CDR1 SEHNR and CDR2 FQNEAQ (reference sequence). The CDR3 totals 15 residues. The CDR3 region is CASSLGQGFNQPQHF. DNA of the CDR3: TGTGCCAGCAGCCTAGGCCAGGGCTTCAATCAGCCCCAGCATTTT.

V usage is TRBV7-6 and J usage is TRBJ2-5; D may be TRBD1 (5 bases). CDR1 and CDR2 from the germline V gene are SGHVS and FNYEAQ. The V gene lost 5 bases and the J gene lost 4 bases, with 14 bases spanning the gap. The CDR3 consists of 14 residues. CDR3 bases: TGTGCCAGCAGCCCAGGGATGATGCTAGAGACCCAGTACTTC. As protein: CASSPGMMLETQYF.

The chain combines TRBV12-1 with TRBJ1-1. TRBV12-1 is a known pseudogene. CDR3 length equals 14 residues. In DNA, the CDR3 is TGTGCCAGCAGATTAGGGACGGCGAACACTGAAGCTTTCTTT. Amino acids: CASRLGTANTEAFF.

V and J are TRBV11-1 and TRBJ1-3; D is ambiguous. CDR3 length: 18 residues. The germline V and J ends were trimmed by 4 bases and 2 bases, with 21 bases remaining between them. CDR1 is SGHAT, CDR2 FQDESV, per germline (reference sequence). CDR3 residues: CASSSPFRRLATGNTIYF. The DNA for the CDR3 is TGTGCCAGCAGCTCGCCTTTTCGACGGCTTGCTACTGGAAACACCATATATTTT.

This clonotype came up many times. The chain employs TRBV4-1 and TRBJ1-5, with no clear D. CDR1 is MGHRA and CDR2 is YSYEKL in the germline V gene. Trimming stripped 1 base from V and 4 bases from J, with 11 bases between. The CDR3 consists of 15 residues. This CDR3 is CASSQVLGRNQPQHF. In nucleotides, the CDR3 is TGCGCCAGCAGCCAAGTTTTGGGTCGGAATCAGCCCCAGCATTTT.

This clonotype was counted ten times or more. This sequence joins TRBV9 and TRBJ1-6, with D hard to call. CDR1 SGDLS and CDR2 YYNGEE come from the germline V gene. The CDR3 has 14 amino acids. Trimming took 4 bases from V and 7 from J, leaving 12 bases between them. The CDR3 protein is CASSKDGENSPLHF. The DNA of the CDR3 is TGTGCCAGCAGCAAGGACGGTGAGAATTCACCCCTCCACTTT.

Only a few counts were recorded for this clonotype. The genes are TRBV9 and TRBJ2-2, with 10 bases identical to TRBD1. V shed 0 bases, J shed 4 bases, and the junction held 6 bases outside the gene matches. The CDR3 totals 17 residues. The germline V gene encodes CDR1 SGDLS and CDR2 YYNGEE. The CDR3 bases are TGTGCCAGCAGCGTAGTTGGGGACAGGGGATTCACCGGGGAGCTGTTTTTT. This gives the protein CASSVVGDRGFTGELFF.

This sequence joins TRBV7-9 and TRBJ2-2; 10 bases agree with TRBD1. From germline, CDR1 is SEHNR and CDR2 FQNEAQ (reference sequence). This CDR3 is 16 amino acids long. With 4 bases clipped from V and 4 bases from J, the junction kept 6 bases outside the gene matches. DNA of the CDR3: TGTGCCAGCAGCTCTCCGGGACAGGGGTCCACCGGGGAGCTGTTTTTT. It encodes CASSSPGQGSTGELFF.

In regard to this clonotype: A much larger clone is a single base away; this may be a read error. J is TRBJ1-5 and V is TRBV7-9; D gene unclear. The CDR3 runs to 14 residues. The germline V gene has CDR1 SEHNR and CDR2 FQNEAQ (reference sequence). The CDR3 DNA reads TGTGCCAGCAGGTTAGAGGATTCCAATCAGCCCCAGCATTTT. As protein: CASRLEDSNQPQHF.

This clonotype was recorded at least ten times. The V and J genes are TRBV7-9 and TRBJ2-5; D gene ambiguous. Germline lookup yields CDR1 SEHNR and CDR2 FQNEAQ (reference sequence). The CDR3 runs 13 residues. V was trimmed by 5 bases and J by 5 bases, leaving 12 bases between them. The CDR3 spells CASSKDGLETQYF. CDR3 nucleotides: TGTGCCAGCAGCAAGGACGGTCTGGAGACCCAGTACTTC.

Regarding this clonotype: A read error is possible here, since a much larger clone lies one base away. No conserved phenylalanine or tryptophan ends this CDR3, so it is likely a read error. The V gene is TRBV7-6, the J gene TRBJ2-1; no reliable D call. The CDR3 spans 12 residues. Germline V gives CDR1 SGHVS, CDR2 FNYEAQ. With 1 base removed from V and 6 bases from J, the gap between germline ends came to 4 bases. The CDR3, as DNA: TGTGCCAGCAGCTTAGTCGCCAATGAGCAGTTCTCC. It codes for CASSLVANEQFS.